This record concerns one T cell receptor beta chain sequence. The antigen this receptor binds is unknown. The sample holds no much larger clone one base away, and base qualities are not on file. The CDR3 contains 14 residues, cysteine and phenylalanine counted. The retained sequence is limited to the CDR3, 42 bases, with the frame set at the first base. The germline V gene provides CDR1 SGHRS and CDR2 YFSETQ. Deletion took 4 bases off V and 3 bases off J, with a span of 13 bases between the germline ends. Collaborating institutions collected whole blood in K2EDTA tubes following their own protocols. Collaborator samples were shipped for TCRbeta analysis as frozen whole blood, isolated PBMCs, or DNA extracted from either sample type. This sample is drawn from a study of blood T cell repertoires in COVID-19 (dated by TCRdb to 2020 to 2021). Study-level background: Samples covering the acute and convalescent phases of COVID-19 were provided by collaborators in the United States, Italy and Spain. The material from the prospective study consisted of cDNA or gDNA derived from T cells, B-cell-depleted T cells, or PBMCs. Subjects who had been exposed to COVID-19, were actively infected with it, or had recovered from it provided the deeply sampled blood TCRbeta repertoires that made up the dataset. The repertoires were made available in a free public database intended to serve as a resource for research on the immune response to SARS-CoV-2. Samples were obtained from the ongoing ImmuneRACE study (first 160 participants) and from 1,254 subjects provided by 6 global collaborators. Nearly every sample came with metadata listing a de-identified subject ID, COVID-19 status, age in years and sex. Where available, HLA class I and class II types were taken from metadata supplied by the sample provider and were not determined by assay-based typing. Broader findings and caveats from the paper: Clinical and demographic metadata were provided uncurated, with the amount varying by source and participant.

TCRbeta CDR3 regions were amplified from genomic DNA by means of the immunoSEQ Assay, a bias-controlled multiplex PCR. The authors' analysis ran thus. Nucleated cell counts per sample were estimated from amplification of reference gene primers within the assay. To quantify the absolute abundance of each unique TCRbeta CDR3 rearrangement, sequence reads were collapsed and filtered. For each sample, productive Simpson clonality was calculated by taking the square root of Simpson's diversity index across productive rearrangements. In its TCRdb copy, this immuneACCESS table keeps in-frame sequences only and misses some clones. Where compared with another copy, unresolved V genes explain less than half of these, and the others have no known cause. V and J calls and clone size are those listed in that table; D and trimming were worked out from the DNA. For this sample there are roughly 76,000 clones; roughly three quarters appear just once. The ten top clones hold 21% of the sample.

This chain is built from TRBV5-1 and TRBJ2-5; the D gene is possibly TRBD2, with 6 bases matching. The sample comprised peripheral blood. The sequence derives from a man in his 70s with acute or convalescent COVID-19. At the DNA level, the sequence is TGCGCCAGCAGCGTATTGCGGGATGAAGAGACCCAGTACTTC. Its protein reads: CASSVLRDEETQYF.